This T cell receptor beta chain emerged from a study of early stage breast cancer tumors. Study information: Each sample averaged roughly 10-fold read coverage. Whole-study results and caveats: Compared with adjacent normal breast tissue, tumors showed about 2.3-fold greater T cell density and higher clonality.

This CDR3 is built from 18 residues. Germline V gene sequence: CDR1 KGHSH, CDR2 LQKENI. The V and J ends lost 4 bases and 4 bases, in that order; junction bases with no gene match: 9. Points on this clone: Its antigen is currently unknown.

Each sample had two DNA replicates, approximately 0.5 ug blood or roughly 1.4 ug tissue. The table came from immunoSEQ multiplex PCR; TCRdb's copy has only in-frame clones and leaves some out. The profile shows 50,000 or so clones, 83% of them singletons. Sequences were obtained from blood. The chain employs TRBV18 and TRBJ2-3, with TRBD2 matching 15 bases. The source of this sequence is a person aged 50 to 59 with breast cancer. CDR3 nucleotides: TGTGCCAGCTCACGGGAGTGGACTAGCGGGGGGGCGCCAGATACGCAGTATTTT. As protein: CASSREWTSGGAPDTQYF.